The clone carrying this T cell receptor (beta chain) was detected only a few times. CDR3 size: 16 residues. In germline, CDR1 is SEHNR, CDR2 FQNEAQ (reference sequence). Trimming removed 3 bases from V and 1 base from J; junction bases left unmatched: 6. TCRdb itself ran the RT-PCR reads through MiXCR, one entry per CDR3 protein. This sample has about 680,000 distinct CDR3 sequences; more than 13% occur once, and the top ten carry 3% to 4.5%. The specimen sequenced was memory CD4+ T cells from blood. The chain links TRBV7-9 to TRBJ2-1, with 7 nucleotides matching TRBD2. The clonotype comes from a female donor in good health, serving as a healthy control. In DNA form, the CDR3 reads TGTGCCAGCAGCTTTGCTAGCGGAGCTTCCTACAATGAGCAGTTCTTC. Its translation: CASSFASGASYNEQFF. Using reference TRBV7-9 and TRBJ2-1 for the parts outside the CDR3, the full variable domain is DTGVSQNPRHKITKRGQNVTFRCDPISEHNRLYWYRQTLGQGPEFLTYFQNEAQLEKSRLLSDRFSAERPKGSFSTLEIQRTEQGDSAMYLCASSFASGASYNEQFFGPGTRLTVL.